This T cell receptor (beta chain) emerged from a study of blood T cell repertoires in COVID-19. Overall study context: T cells, B-cell-depleted T cells, or PBMCs supplied cDNA or gDNA.

The protocol was immunoSEQ multiplex PCR, while the TCRdb copy is restricted to in-frame clones and leaves out a portion. The sample shows a few hundred thousand clones, roughly 89% of them seen only once. Per germline, CDR1 LGHDT and CDR2 YNNKEL (reference sequence). Trimming took 4 bases from V and 2 from J; bases not matched to a gene: 4. The CDR3 length is 14 residues. This TCR was recovered from a woman aged 40 to 50 who had recovered from COVID-19. Sample: peripheral blood. The rearrangement uses TRBV3-1 (or the pseudogene TRBV3-2) and TRBJ2-5; 7 positions match TRBD2. DNA for the CDR3: TGTGCCAGCAGCCGCTCGGGGGGACAAGAGACCCAGTACTTC. It encodes CASSRSGGQETQYF.